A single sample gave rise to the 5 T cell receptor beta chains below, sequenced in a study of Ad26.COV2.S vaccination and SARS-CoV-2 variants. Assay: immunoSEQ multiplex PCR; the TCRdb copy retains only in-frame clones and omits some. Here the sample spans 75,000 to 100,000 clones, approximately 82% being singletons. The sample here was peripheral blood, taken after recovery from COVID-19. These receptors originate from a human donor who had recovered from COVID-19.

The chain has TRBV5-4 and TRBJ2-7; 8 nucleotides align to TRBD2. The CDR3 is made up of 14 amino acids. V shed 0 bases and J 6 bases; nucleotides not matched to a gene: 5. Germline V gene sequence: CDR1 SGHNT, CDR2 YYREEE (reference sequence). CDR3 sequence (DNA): TGTGCCAGCAGCTTGGTCGGGAGGGCCGGCGAGCAGTACTTC. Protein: CASSLVGRAGEQYF.

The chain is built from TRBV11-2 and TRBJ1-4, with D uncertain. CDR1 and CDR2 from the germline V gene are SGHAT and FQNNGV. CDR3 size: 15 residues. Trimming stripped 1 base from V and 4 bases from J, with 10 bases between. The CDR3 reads CASSLVLGNNEKLFF. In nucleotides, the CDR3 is TGTGCCAGCAGCTTAGTCTTAGGGAATAATGAAAAACTGTTTTTT.

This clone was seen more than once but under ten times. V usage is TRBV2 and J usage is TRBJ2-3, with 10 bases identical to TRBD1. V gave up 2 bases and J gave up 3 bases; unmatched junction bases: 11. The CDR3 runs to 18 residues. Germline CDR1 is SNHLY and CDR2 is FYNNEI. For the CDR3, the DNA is TGTGCCAGCAGTGAAAAGTCGTACCCGGGACAGGGGACAGATACGCAGTATTTT. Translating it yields CASSEKSYPGQGTDTQYF.

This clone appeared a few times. CDR3 residues: CASSIGTSGDFANTGELFF. In DNA form, the CDR3 reads TGTGCCAGTAGTATCGGGACTAGCGGGGACTTCGCGAACACCGGGGAGCTGTTTTTT. V is TRBV19 and J is TRBJ2-2, with 13 bases aligning to TRBD2. CDR3 length: 19 amino acids. Germline lookup yields CDR1 LNHDA and CDR2 SQIVND (reference sequence). V shed 3 bases, J shed 0 bases, and the junction held 7 bases outside the gene matches. Full variable domain (missing parts from reference TRBV19 and TRBJ2-2): DGGITQSPKYLFRKEGQNVTLSCEQNLNHDAMYWYRQDPGQGLRLIYYSQIVNDFQKGDIAEGYSVSREKKESFPLTVTSAQKNPTAFYLCASSIGTSGDFANTGELFFGEGSRLTVL.

The CDR3 DNA follows: TGTGCCAGCAGCCAGGTGTCGCGCGGCTACACCTTC. Its protein is CASSQVSRGYTF. The gene calls are TRBV16 and TRBJ1-2; D gene uncertain. This CDR3 region has 12 residues. Trimming stripped 3 bases from V and 8 bases from J, with 10 bases between. CDR1 KGHSY and CDR2 FQNENV come from the germline V gene.